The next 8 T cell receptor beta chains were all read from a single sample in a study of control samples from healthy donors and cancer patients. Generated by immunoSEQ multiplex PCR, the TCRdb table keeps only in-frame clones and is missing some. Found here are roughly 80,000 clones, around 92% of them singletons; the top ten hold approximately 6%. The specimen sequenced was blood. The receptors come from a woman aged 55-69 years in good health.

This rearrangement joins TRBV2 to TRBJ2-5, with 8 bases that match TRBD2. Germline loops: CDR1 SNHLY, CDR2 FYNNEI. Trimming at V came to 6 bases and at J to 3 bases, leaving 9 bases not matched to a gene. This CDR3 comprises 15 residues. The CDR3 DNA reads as TGTGCCAGCAGAGGACTAGCTCAATGGGAAGAGACCCAGTACTTC. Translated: CASRGLAQWEETQYF.

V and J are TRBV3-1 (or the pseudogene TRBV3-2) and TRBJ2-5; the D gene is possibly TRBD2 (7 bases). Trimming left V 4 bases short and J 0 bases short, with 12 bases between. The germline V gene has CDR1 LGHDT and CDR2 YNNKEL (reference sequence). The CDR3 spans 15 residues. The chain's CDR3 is CASSRGGLYQETQYF. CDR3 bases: TGTGCCAGCAGCCGGGGGGGCCTGTACCAAGAGACCCAGTACTTC.

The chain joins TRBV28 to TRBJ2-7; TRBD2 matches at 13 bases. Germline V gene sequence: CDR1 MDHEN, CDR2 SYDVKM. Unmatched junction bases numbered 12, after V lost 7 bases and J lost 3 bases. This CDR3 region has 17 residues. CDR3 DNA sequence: TGTGCCAGCAACTCGCCCCTTTGGACTAGCGGGAGCTACGAGCAGTACTTC. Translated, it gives CASNSPLWTSGSYEQYF.

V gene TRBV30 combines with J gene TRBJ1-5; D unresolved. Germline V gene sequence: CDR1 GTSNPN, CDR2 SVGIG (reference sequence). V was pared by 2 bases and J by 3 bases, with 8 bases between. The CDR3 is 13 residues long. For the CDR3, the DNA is TGTGCCTGGAGTCTCGCGGACAATCAGCCCCAGCATTTT. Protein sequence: CAWSLADNQPQHF.

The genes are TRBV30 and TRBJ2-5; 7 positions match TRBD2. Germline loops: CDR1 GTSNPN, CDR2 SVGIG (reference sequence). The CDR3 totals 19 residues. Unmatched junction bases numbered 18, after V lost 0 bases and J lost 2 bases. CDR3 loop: CAWSVPVLRERSKQETQYF. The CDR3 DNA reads TGTGCCTGGAGTGTACCGGTCTTGCGGGAGAGGAGCAAGCAAGAGACCCAGTACTTC.

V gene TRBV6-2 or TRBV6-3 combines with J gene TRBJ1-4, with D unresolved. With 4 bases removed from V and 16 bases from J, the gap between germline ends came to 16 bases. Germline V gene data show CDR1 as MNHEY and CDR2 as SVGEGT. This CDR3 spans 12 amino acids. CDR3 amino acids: CASSSPLSHPFF. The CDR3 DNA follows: TGTGCCAGCAGTTCTCCACTCTCCCACCCGTTTTTT.

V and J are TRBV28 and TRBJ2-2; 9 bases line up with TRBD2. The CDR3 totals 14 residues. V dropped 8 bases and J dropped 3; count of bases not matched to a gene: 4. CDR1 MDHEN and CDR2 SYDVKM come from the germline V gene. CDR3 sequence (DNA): TGTGCCAGCCGGGGACTAGCACACACCGGGGAGCTGTTTTTT. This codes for CASRGLAHTGELFF.

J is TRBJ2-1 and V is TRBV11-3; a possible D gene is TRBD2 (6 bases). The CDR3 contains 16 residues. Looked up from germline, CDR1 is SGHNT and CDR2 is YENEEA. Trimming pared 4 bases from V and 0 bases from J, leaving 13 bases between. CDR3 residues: CASSSLAESSYNEQFF. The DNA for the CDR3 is TGTGCCAGCAGCTCTTTAGCGGAAAGCTCCTACAATGAGCAGTTCTTC.